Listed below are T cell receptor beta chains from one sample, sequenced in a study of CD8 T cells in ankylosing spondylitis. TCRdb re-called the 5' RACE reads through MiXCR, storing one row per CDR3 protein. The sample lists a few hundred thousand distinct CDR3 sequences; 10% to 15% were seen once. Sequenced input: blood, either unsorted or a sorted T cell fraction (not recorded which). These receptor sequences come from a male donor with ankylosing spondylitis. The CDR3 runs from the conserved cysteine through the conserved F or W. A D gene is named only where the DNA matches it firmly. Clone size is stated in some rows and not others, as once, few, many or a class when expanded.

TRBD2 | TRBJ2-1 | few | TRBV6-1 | CASTIGGTSGNEQFF | TGTGCCAGCACCATCGGGGGGACTAGCGGCAATGAGCAGTTCTTC
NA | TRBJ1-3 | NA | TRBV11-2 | CASSFNEGAGNTIYF | TGTGCCAGCAGCTTTAACGAGGGAGCTGGAAACACCATATATTTT
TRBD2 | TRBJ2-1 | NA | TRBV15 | CATSRPGLALYNEQFF | TGTGCCACCAGCAGACCCGGACTAGCGCTTTACAATGAGCAGTTCTTC
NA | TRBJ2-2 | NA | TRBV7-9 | CASSLNLNTGELFF | TGTGCCAGCAGCTTGAACTTAAACACCGGGGAGCTGTTTTTT
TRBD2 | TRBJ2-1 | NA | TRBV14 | CASSQDIPPGLAGVTGVNEQFF | TGTGCCAGCAGCCAAGATATTCCTCCGGGACTAGCGGGAGTAACGGGGGTGAATGAGCAGTTCTTC
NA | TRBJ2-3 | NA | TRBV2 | CASSEWGRSTDTQYF | TGTGCCAGCAGTGAATGGGGGCGAAGCACAGATACGCAGTATTTT
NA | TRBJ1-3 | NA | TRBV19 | CASRQPSGNTIYF | TGTGCCAGTCGACAGCCCTCTGGAAACACCATATATTTT
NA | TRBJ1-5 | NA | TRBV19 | CASKGGVERTHQPQHF | TGTGCCAGTAAGGGCGGCGTTGAGCGGACTCATCAGCCCCAGCATTTT
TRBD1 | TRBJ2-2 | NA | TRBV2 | CASSALPGQGNTGELFF | TGTGCCAGCAGTGCCCTCCCGGGACAGGGGAACACCGGGGAGCTGTTTTTT
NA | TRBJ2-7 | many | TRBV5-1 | CASSNSYEQYF | TGCGCCAGCAGTAATTCCTACGAGCAGTACTTC
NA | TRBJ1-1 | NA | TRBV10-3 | CAISDFQRVNTEAFF | TGTGCCATCAGTGACTTTCAACGGGTGAACACTGAAGCTTTCTTT
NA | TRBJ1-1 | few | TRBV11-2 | CASSLSGENTEAFF | TGTGCCAGCAGCCTTAGCGGGGAGAACACTGAAGCTTTCTTT
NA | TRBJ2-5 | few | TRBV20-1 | CSARENWGAGEAQYF | TGCAGTGCTAGGGAAAATTGGGGGGCCGGGGAGGCCCAGTACTTC
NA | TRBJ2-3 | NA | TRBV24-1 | CATRAIASTDTQYF | TGTGCCACCAGAGCCATAGCTAGCACAGATACGCAGTATTTT
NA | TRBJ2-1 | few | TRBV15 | CATSRQGRSVNEQFF | TGTGCCACCAGCAGACAGGGTAGGTCGGTTAATGAGCAGTTCTTC
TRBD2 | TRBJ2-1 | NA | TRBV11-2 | CASSLGTRNNEQFF | TGTGCCAGCAGCCTTGGGACTAGGAACAATGAGCAGTTCTTC
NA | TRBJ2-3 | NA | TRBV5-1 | CASSLGYSTGVKGDTQYF | TGCGCCAGCAGCTTGGGGTATTCGACGGGAGTTAAGGGAGATACGCAGTATTTT
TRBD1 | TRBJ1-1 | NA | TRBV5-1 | CASSTGQVPPQGTEAFF | TGCGCCAGCTCCACCGGACAGGTTCCCCCCCAGGGCACTGAAGCTTTCTTT
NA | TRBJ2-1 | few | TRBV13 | CASSLVTKVGEQFF | TGTGCCAGCAGCTTAGTGACCAAGGTCGGTGAGCAGTTCTTC
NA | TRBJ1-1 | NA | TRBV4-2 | CASSQDMGRPPNTEAFF | TGTGCCAGCAGCCAAGATATGGGTAGGCCCCCGAACACTGAAGCTTTCTTT
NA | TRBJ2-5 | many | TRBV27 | CASSSFPVRQPRRETQYF | TGTGCCAGCAGTAGTTTTCCTGTGAGGCAGCCCAGAAGGGAGACCCAGTACTTC
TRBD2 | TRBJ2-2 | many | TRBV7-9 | CASSSSGSRSGELFF | TGTGCCAGCAGCTCTAGCGGGAGCAGGAGCGGGGAGCTGTTTTTT
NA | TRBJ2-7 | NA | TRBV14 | CASSQDTGLSYEQYF | TGTGCCAGCAGCCAAGATACCGGTCTATCCTACGAGCAGTACTTC
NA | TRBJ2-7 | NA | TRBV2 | CASGGGYTNYEQYF | TGTGCCAGCGGAGGGGGATACACGAACTACGAGCAGTACTTC
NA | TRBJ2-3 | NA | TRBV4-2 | CASSPARGDSSGTDTQYF | TGTGCCAGCAGCCCCGCTAGGGGGGATTCTAGTGGCACAGATACGCAGTATTTT
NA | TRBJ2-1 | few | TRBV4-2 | CASSQEGVGASNEQFF | TGTGCCAGCAGCCAAGAAGGTGTGGGGGCTAGTAATGAGCAGTTCTTC
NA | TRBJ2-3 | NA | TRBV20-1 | CSAASVGTDTQYF | TGCAGTGCGGCTAGCGTGGGGACGGATACGCAGTATTTT